Shown below are 19 T cell receptor beta chains from a single sample sequenced in a study of cytomegalovirus exposure and HLA in healthy donors. Using immunoSEQ multiplex PCR, the repertoire was profiled, and TCRdb retains in-frame clones only, with some absent. Of approximately 200,000 clones listed, 75% to 90% are singletons. The sample was PBMCs. The receptors shown here come from a man aged 18 to 29 in good health and CMV-seropositive.

The chain joins TRBV30 to TRBJ2-5; TRBD2 matches at 9 bases. Germline-derived CDR1 and CDR2 are GTSNPN and SVGIG (reference sequence). There are 14 residues in the CDR3. The CDR3, as DNA: TGTGCTGGGACGGGACTAGCCTCCCAAGAGACCCAGTACTTC. The encoded protein is CAGTGLASQETQYF. Supplemented by reference TRBV30 and TRBJ2-5, the full variable domain reads SQTIHQWPATLVQPVGSPLSLECTVEGTSNPNLYWYRQAAGRGLQLLFYSVGIGQISSEVPQNLSASRPQDRQFILSSKKLLLSDSGFYLCAGTGLASQETQYFGPGTRLLVL.

The gene calls are TRBV9 and TRBJ2-1; a weak D match, TRBD1 (5 bases). V was shortened by 0 bases and J by 15 bases, with 19 bases between the two germline ends. Germline-derived CDR1 and CDR2 are SGDLS and YYNGEE. The CDR3 runs 14 residues. The CDR3 nucleotides read TGTGCCAGCAGCGTAGGGGGCAGTCTGAATTACCTGTTCTTC. This sequence encodes CASSVGGSLNYLFF. The whole variable domain, filled in from reference TRBV9 and TRBJ2-1, reads DSGVTQTPKHLITATGQRVTLRCSPRSGDLSVYWYQQSLDQGLQFLIQYYNGEERAKGNILERFSAQQFPDLHSELNLSSLELGDSALYFCASSVGGSLNYLFFGPGTRLTVL.

V is TRBV5-1 and J is TRBJ1-5; weak D call: TRBD1 (6 bases). Per germline, CDR1 SGHRS and CDR2 YFSETQ. The CDR3 has 15 residues. The V gene lost 3 bases and the J gene lost 2 bases, with 12 bases spanning the gap. This chain's CDR3 is CASSSLPGGNQPQHF. As DNA, the CDR3 is TGCGCCAGCAGCTCCCTGCCAGGGGGCAATCAGCCCCAGCATTTT.

This chain joins TRBV28 and TRBJ1-2, with D perhaps TRBD1 (5 bases). Germline V gene data show CDR1 as MDHEN and CDR2 as SYDVKM. This CDR3 has 13 residues. V lost 2 bases, J lost 3 bases, and 7 bases lay in between. In DNA, the CDR3 is TGTGCCAGCAGTTTAACGACAGACTATGGCTACACCTTC. Amino acid sequence: CASSLTTDYGYTF.

CDR3 residues: CASSSLQGRYGYTF. The CDR3, as DNA: TGTGCCAGCAGTTCCCTACAGGGCCGCTATGGCTACACCTTC. The chain employs TRBV6-5 and TRBJ1-2; a weak D match, TRBD1 (6 bases). Germline-derived CDR1 and CDR2 are MNHEY and SVGAGI. Trimming took 4 bases from V and 4 from J, leaving 13 bases between them. This CDR3 is 14 amino acids long.

The genes are TRBV9 and TRBJ2-1; 11 positions match TRBD2. CDR1 is SGDLS and CDR2 is YYNGEE in the germline V gene. The CDR3 is 15 residues long. Unmatched junction bases numbered 3, after V lost 3 bases and J lost 4 bases. The DNA of the CDR3 is TGTGCCAGCAGCGGCGGGACTAGCGGATACAATGAGCAGTTCTTC. Translated: CASSGGTSGYNEQFF.

The chain links TRBV9 to TRBJ2-3; possible D gene TRBD2, 6 bases. The CDR3 has 14 residues. Germline CDR1 reads SGDLS; CDR2 reads YYNGEE. With 2 bases removed from V and 4 bases from J, the gap between germline ends came to 11 bases. In DNA, the CDR3 is TGTGCCAGCAGCGTTCGGGAGCGGGCAGATACGCAGTATTTT. This translates into CASSVRERADTQYF.

The genes are TRBV7-2 and TRBJ2-7; the D gene is possibly TRBD1 (6 bases). The CDR3 totals 15 residues. The germline V gene encodes CDR1 SGHTA and CDR2 FQGNSA. V was cut by 4 bases and J by 2 bases, with 15 bases left in between. The CDR3 DNA reads as TGTGCCAGCAGCTCCGCCGGGACAAGTGCCTACGAGCAGTACTTC. Its protein is CASSSAGTSAYEQYF.

The rearrangement uses TRBV6-6 and TRBJ2-7; no firm D call. V lost 0 bases, J lost 5 bases, and 8 bases lay in between. The CDR3 is 13 amino acids. Germline assignment: CDR1 MNHNY and CDR2 SVGAGI (reference sequence). The CDR3 DNA reads as TGTGCCAGCAGTTACTCTCCCGAGGACGAGCAGTACTTC. It is translated as CASSYSPEDEQYF.

This clone turned up a few times. V is TRBV19 and J is TRBJ1-5; a possible D gene is TRBD1 (6 bases). V was shortened by 2 bases and J by 0 bases, with 11 bases between the two germline ends. The CDR3 length is 16 residues. Germline assignment: CDR1 LNHDA and CDR2 SQIVND (reference sequence). CDR3 loop: CASSIPRQVSNQPQHF. The CDR3, as DNA: TGTGCCAGTAGTATACCACGACAGGTTAGCAATCAGCCCCAGCATTTT.

The rearrangement joins TRBV2 to TRBJ2-2; D call uncertain. The CDR3 totals 14 residues. Germline loops: CDR1 SNHLY, CDR2 FYNNEI. Trimming took off 3 bases at V and 7 bases at J, with 12 bases between the two ends. The CDR3 DNA follows: TGTGCCAGCAGTGACGGCGGCAGAGACGGGGAGCTGTTTTTT. Protein: CASSDGGRDGELFF.

The chain is built from TRBV7-8 and TRBJ2-4, with TRBD1 as a possible D gene (6 bases). V lost 4 bases and J lost 0, with 16 bases in between. The CDR3 has 17 residues. Germline values: CDR1 SGHVS, CDR2 FQNEAQ. CDR3 sequence (DNA): TGTGCCAGCAGCTCCCCCGGGACAACATTAGCCAAAAACATTCAGTACTTC. Its protein is CASSSPGTTLAKNIQYF.

The chain is built from TRBV9 and TRBJ2-5, with TRBD2 matching over 12 bases. J gave up 7 bases and V 4 bases, and 8 bases lay outside the gene matches. The length of the CDR3 is 15 residues. Germline CDR1 reads SGDLS; CDR2 reads YYNGEE. The CDR3 nucleotides read TGTGCCAGCAGCCCGGGACTAGCGGGTTTCGTGACCCAGTACTTC. Protein product: CASSPGLAGFVTQYF.

The genes are TRBV28 and TRBJ2-1; TRBD2 aligns across 7 bases. J gave up 4 bases and V 5 bases, and 5 bases lay outside the gene matches. This CDR3 region has 14 residues. Germline V gene lookup returns CDR1 MDHEN and CDR2 SYDVKM. CDR3: CASSTAGRYNEQFF. The CDR3, as DNA: TGTGCCAGCAGTACAGCGGGGCGATACAATGAGCAGTTCTTC.

This chain links TRBV28 with TRBJ2-5; TRBD2 matches 7 bases. Germline V CDR1 and CDR2: MDHEN, SYDVKM. This CDR3 is 14 amino acids long. V shed 5 bases, J shed 5 bases, and the junction held 8 bases outside the gene matches. CDR3 sequence reads: CASSGGGVQETQYF. The DNA of the CDR3 is TGTGCCAGCAGTGGGGGGGGAGTGCAGGAGACCCAGTACTTC.

The rearrangement joins TRBV9 to TRBJ1-1; 7 bases align to TRBD1. This CDR3 has 15 residues. V shed 4 bases, J shed 1 base, and the junction held 7 bases outside the gene matches. The germline CDR1 and CDR2 sequences are SGDLS and YYNGEE. The CDR3 protein is CASSPTGQKNTEAFF. The CDR3 DNA is TGTGCCAGCAGCCCGACAGGGCAGAAGAACACTGAAGCTTTCTTT.

The chain carries TRBV6-1 and TRBJ1-4, with 7 bases identical to TRBD1. This CDR3 spans 15 amino acids. V gave up 3 bases and J gave up 3 bases; unmatched junction bases: 4. Per germline, CDR1 MNHNS and CDR2 SASEGT. The CDR3 loop reads CASSDRGQANEKLFF. The CDR3 DNA reads as TGTGCCAGCAGTGATAGGGGGCAGGCTAATGAAAAACTGTTTTTT.

This sequence joins TRBV11-3 and TRBJ2-2; 10 nucleotides align to TRBD1. This CDR3 has 15 amino acids. Germline CDR1 reads SGHNT; CDR2 reads YENEEA. V trimming: 5 bases; J trimming: 6 bases; junction bases outside the gene matches: 6. The chain's CDR3 is CASSPRQGAAGELFF. DNA for the CDR3: TGTGCCAGCAGCCCACGACAGGGGGCCGCCGGGGAGCTGTTTTTT.

The V and J genes are TRBV30 and TRBJ1-2; TRBD1 matches 9 bases. The V segment lost 8 bases and the J segment 4 bases; nucleotides outside the gene matches: 5. CDR3 length: 12 amino acids. Germline V CDR1 and CDR2: GTSNPN, SVGIG (reference sequence). The CDR3, as DNA: TGTGCCCGAACACAGGGGGCCTATGGCTACACCTTC. Amino acids: CARTQGAYGYTF.